The clone carrying this TCR beta chain was recorded a few times. The target antigen is unknown. PCR primers comprised 60 Vbeta and 13 Jbeta primers. Sequenced by immunoSEQ multiplex PCR; TCRdb stores in-frame clones only, minus some. Altogether about 99,000 clones are present, around a tenth being singletons, with the ten largest covering 5.8%. This CDR3 region has 11 residues. Germline V gene sequence: CDR1 DFQATT, CDR2 SNEGSKA (reference sequence). V dropped 6 bases and J dropped 4 bases, with 10 bases sitting between them. The data belong to a study of cytomegalovirus exposure and HLA in healthy donors. The study's findings and limits: Some segments of the V type, notably TRBV6-2 and TRBV6-3, were excluded as indistinguishable.

This chain joins TRBV20-1 and TRBJ2-7; TRBD1 might be the D (6 bases). The clonotype originates from a man in his forties in good health and CMV-seropositive. The sequencing input was PBMCs. The CDR3 nucleotides read TGCAGTGCCTCCAGGGGTTACGAGCAGTACTTC. Its translation: CSASRGYEQYF.